These 27 T cell receptor beta chains share one sample of origin, sequenced in a study of blood T cell repertoires in COVID-19. Here immunoSEQ multiplex PCR was the method, and the copy in TCRdb shows in-frame clones only, minus some. The sample lists 300,000 to 400,000 clones, around nine tenths occurring once. The specimen sequenced was peripheral blood. The receptor set was obtained from a woman aged 70-85 years with COVID-19, enrolled during active disease.

This clone was detected once. The CDR3 DNA sequence: TGTGCCACCAGTGATCCCACAGGGGCGAACACTGAAGCTTTCTTT. Translation: CATSDPTGANTEAFF. The chain carries TRBV24-1 and TRBJ1-1, with 7 bases lining up with TRBD1. The CDR3 has 15 residues. The germline gives CDR1 KGHDR, CDR2 SFDVKD. V dropped 3 bases and J dropped 1; count of bases not matched to a gene: 4.

In DNA form, the CDR3 reads TGTGCCAGCAGCCCAGAACGGGGTAGAGACAATGAGCAGTTCTTC. Translated, it gives CASSPERGRDNEQFF. The chain employs TRBV13 and TRBJ2-1; D possibly corresponds to TRBD2 (5 bases). The CDR3 covers 15 residues. The V and J ends lost 5 bases and 5 bases respectively, with 16 bases between them. CDR1 PRHDT and CDR2 FYEKMQ come from the germline V gene (reference sequence).

V and J are TRBV20-1 and TRBJ1-4; D unclear. V lost 6 bases to trimming and J lost 8 bases, with 7 bases between them. CDR3 length: 10 residues. Germline CDR1 DFQATT, CDR2 SNEGSKA (reference sequence). The CDR3 spells CSAGSEKLFF. Here the CDR3 DNA reads TGCAGTGCAGGGAGCGAAAAACTGTTTTTT.

The chain recombines TRBV30 with TRBJ2-7, with 9 nucleotides matching TRBD2. Losses at the gene ends were 5 bases for V and 0 bases for J; bases not matched to a gene: 2. The germline CDR1 and CDR2 sequences are GTSNPN and SVGIG (reference sequence). The CDR3 totals 13 residues. The CDR3: CAWRSGGSYEQYF. For the CDR3, the DNA is TGTGCCTGGCGTAGCGGGGGCTCCTACGAGCAGTACTTC.

The chain carries TRBV3-1 (or the pseudogene TRBV3-2) and TRBJ1-1; TRBD1 matches at 9 bases. V lost 3 bases, J lost 2 bases, and 4 bases stayed unmatched. Germline CDR1 LGHDT, CDR2 YNNKEL (reference sequence). There are 15 residues in the CDR3. The CDR3 loop reads CASSHTGGLNTEAFF. CDR3 nucleotides: TGTGCCAGCAGCCATACAGGGGGCTTAAACACTGAAGCTTTCTTT.

The chain carries TRBV9 and TRBJ2-5; 11 nucleotides line up with TRBD2. The CDR3 loop spans 14 amino acids. Trimming at V came to 2 bases and at J to 3 bases, leaving 0 bases not matched to a gene. The germline CDR1 and CDR2 sequences are SGDLS and YYNGEE. CDR3 sequence: CASSVSGGEETQYF. CDR3 sequence (DNA): TGTGCCAGCAGCGTTAGCGGGGGGGAAGAGACCCAGTACTTC.

This clone was seen only a few times. A junction end diverges from the germline sequence, so it may reflect a read error. The chain links TRBV2 to TRBJ1-2; no clear D. Germline V gene lookup returns CDR1 SNHLY and CDR2 FYNNEI. The CDR3 consists of 11 residues. The CDR3: CASSDLGRGDF. CDR3 coding DNA: TGTGCCAGCAGTGATCTCGGACGGGGAGACTTC.

The chain employs TRBV27 and TRBJ1-1, with D maybe TRBD1 (6 bases). Germline loops: CDR1 MNHEY, CDR2 SMNVEV (reference sequence). V was clipped by 3 bases and J by 5 bases, with 13 bases between them. CDR3 length equals 14 residues. The CDR3 DNA reads as TGTGCCAGCAGTTTTTACAGGGAGGGAACTGAAGCTTTCTTT. Residues: CASSFYREGTEAFF.

The chain couples TRBV15 to TRBJ2-3; the D gene is possibly TRBD2 (6 bases). CDR1 is LNHNV and CDR2 is YYDKDF in the germline V gene (reference sequence). Trimming removed 1 base at V and 6 bases at J, with 14 bases between. The CDR3 is 15 residues long. The DNA for the CDR3 is TGTGCCACCAGCAGAGGCCAGCTGGAGGGGGATACGCAGTATTTT. This codes for CATSRGQLEGDTQYF. The variable domain in full, with the rest retrieved from reference TRBV15 and TRBJ2-3, is DAMVIQNPRYQVTQFGKPVTLSCSQTLNHNVMYWYQQKSSQAPKLLFHYYDKDFNNEADTPDNFQSRRPNTSFCFLDIRSPGLGDTAMYLCATSRGQLEGDTQYFGPGTRLTVL.

The chain recombines TRBV5-6 with TRBJ1-6, with 8 nucleotides matching TRBD1. CDR1 and CDR2 from the germline V gene are SGHDT and YYEEEE. The CDR3 has 14 residues. The ends lost 1 base at V and 9 bases at J; junction bases unmatched: 3. The CDR3 here is CASSLLQGVSPLHF. As DNA, the CDR3 is TGTGCCAGCAGCTTGCTACAGGGGGTTTCACCCCTCCACTTT.

The DNA for the CDR3 is TGCGCCAGCAGCTTCTTTCCAGGACAGGGGCCCTACGAGCAGTACTTC. Translated, it gives CASSFFPGQGPYEQYF. The V call is TRBV5-1, the J call TRBJ2-7; 9 bases fit TRBD1. With 2 bases clipped from V and 2 bases from J, the junction kept 8 bases outside the gene matches. This CDR3 comprises 16 residues. Germline CDR1 SGHRS, CDR2 YFSETQ. Full variable domain (rest looked up from reference TRBV5-1 and TRBJ2-7): KAGVTQTPRYLIKTRGQQVTLSCSPISGHRSVSWYQQTPGQGLQFLFEYFSETQRNKGNFPGRFSGRQFSNSRSEMNVSTLELGDSALYLCASSFFPGQGPYEQYFGPGTRLTVT.

The genes are TRBV2 and TRBJ1-1; weak D call: TRBD1 (6 bases). Germline V gives CDR1 SNHLY, CDR2 FYNNEI. V was shortened by 3 bases and J by 4 bases, with 18 bases between the two germline ends. This CDR3 region has 16 residues. The CDR3 sequence: CASSDVFTGTTTEAFF. The CDR3 nucleotides read TGTGCCAGCAGTGATGTTTTCACAGGGACGACCACTGAAGCTTTCTTT. Looking up the rest from reference TRBV2 and TRBJ1-1 gives the full variable domain: EPEVTQTPSHQVTQMGQEVILRCVPISNHLYFYWYRQILGQKVEFLVSFYNNEISEKSEIFDDQFSVERPDGSNFTLKIRSTKLEDSAMYFCASSDVFTGTTTEAFFGQGTRLTVV.

V gene TRBV18 combines with J gene TRBJ2-7, with TRBD1 matching over 12 bases. V shed 6 bases, J shed 4 bases, and the junction held 7 bases outside the gene matches. The CDR3 consists of 15 residues. CDR1 KGHSH and CDR2 LQKENI come from the germline V gene. The CDR3 is CASSSPGQGAYEQYF. The CDR3 DNA is TGTGCCAGCTCGTCACCGGGACAGGGGGCTTACGAGCAGTACTTC.

V gene TRBV14 combines with J gene TRBJ1-2; D gene ambiguous. The CDR3 covers 14 residues. The V gene's germline CDR1 is SGHDN and CDR2 FVKESK. The V gene lost 2 bases and the J gene lost 1 base, with 8 bases spanning the gap. This CDR3 reads CASSQPPGNYGYTF. The CDR3 DNA sequence: TGTGCCAGCAGCCAACCCCCGGGTAACTATGGCTACACCTTC.

The rearrangement joins TRBV19 to TRBJ1-2; unclear D gene. The germline gives CDR1 LNHDA, CDR2 SQIVND (reference sequence). Trimming cost V 5 bases and J 0 bases, with 7 bases left between them. The CDR3 runs to 13 residues. This CDR3 reads CASSPLANYGYTF. The DNA of the CDR3 is TGTGCCAGTAGTCCACTAGCTAACTATGGCTACACCTTC. Filled out from reference TRBV19 and TRBJ1-2, the complete variable domain reads DGGITQSPKYLFRKEGQNVTLSCEQNLNHDAMYWYRQDPGQGLRLIYYSQIVNDFQKGDIAEGYSVSREKKESFPLTVTSAQKNPTAFYLCASSPLANYGYTFGSGTRLTVV.

The chain carries TRBV2 and TRBJ1-5, with 9 bases fitting TRBD1. Germline V lookup: CDR1 SNHLY, CDR2 FYNNEI. The J segment lost 4 bases and the V segment lost 6 bases, leaving 4 bases of the junction unmatched. CDR3 length: 14 amino acids. The CDR3 DNA reads as TGTGCCAGCAGCATGGACAGGGGTAATCAGCCCCAGCATTTT. Protein product: CASSMDRGNQPQHF.

The V gene is TRBV14, the J gene TRBJ1-2; D gene ambiguous. Germline V lookup: CDR1 SGHDN, CDR2 FVKESK. This CDR3 is 14 amino acids long. V was trimmed by 4 bases and J by 4 bases, leaving 13 bases between them. The CDR3 DNA is TGTGCCAGCAGCCCAAAAGGAGGATCCTATGGCTACACCTTC. This sequence encodes CASSPKGGSYGYTF. Full variable domain (remainder filled in from reference TRBV14 and TRBJ1-2): EAGVTQFPSHSVIEKGQTVTLRCDPISGHDNLYWYRRVMGKEIKFLLHFVKESKQDESGMPNNRFLAERTGGTYSTLKVQPAELEDSGVYFCASSPKGGSYGYTFGSGTRLTVV.

This sequence joins TRBV30 and TRBJ1-2; D is perhaps TRBD1 (5 bases). Germline assignment: CDR1 GTSNPN and CDR2 SVGIG (reference sequence). This CDR3 has 15 amino acids. The V end was cut by 5 bases, the J end by 3 bases, with 19 bases between. CDR3 coding DNA: TGTGCCTGGTCCCCCGGAGGGGCGCAGCACTATGGCTACACCTTC. It yields the protein CAWSPGGAQHYGYTF.

This rearrangement joins TRBV27 to TRBJ2-6; possibly TRBD1 for D (5 bases). This CDR3 spans 16 amino acids. Germline V gene sequence: CDR1 MNHEY, CDR2 SMNVEV (reference sequence). V was pared by 4 bases and J by 0 bases, with 10 bases between. This chain's CDR3 is CASSSIGVSGANVLTF. The CDR3 DNA sequence: TGTGCCAGCAGTTCTATAGGGGTCTCTGGGGCCAACGTCCTGACTTTC.

This clone was seen a single time. The chain links TRBV19 to TRBJ2-3; a possible D gene is TRBD2 (5 bases). The CDR3 has 15 amino acids. Looked up from germline, CDR1 is LNHDA and CDR2 is SQIVND (reference sequence). Trimming removed 5 bases at V and 0 bases at J, with 12 bases between. CDR3 sequence (DNA): TGTGCCAGTAGTTCGCGGGCGGCGAGCACAGATACGCAGTATTTT. It codes for CASSSRAASTDTQYF.

V gene TRBV5-1 combines with J gene TRBJ2-5; D is undetermined. The CDR3 sequence is 12 residues long. Trimming took off 4 bases at V and 1 base at J, with 5 bases between the two ends. Germline values: CDR1 SGHRS, CDR2 YFSETQ. The CDR3 reads CASSPFQETQYF. CDR3 DNA sequence: TGCGCCAGCAGCCCATTCCAAGAGACCCAGTACTTC.

J is TRBJ2-7 and V is TRBV30, with a tentative D call TRBD2 (6 bases). V lost 4 bases and J lost 1, with 11 bases in between. The CDR3 extends over 13 amino acids. Germline CDR1 is GTSNPN and CDR2 is SVGIG (reference sequence). The CDR3 loop is CAWKGRSSYEQYF. As DNA, the CDR3 is TGTGCCTGGAAGGGGAGGTCGTCCTACGAGCAGTACTTC.

This clone appeared once. Within the sample, other DNA sequences also encode this same CDR3. The rearrangement links TRBV30 to TRBJ1-2; D not certain. This CDR3 region has 12 residues. Germline V gene lookup returns CDR1 GTSNPN and CDR2 SVGIG (reference sequence). Trimming left V 1 base short and J 4 bases short, with 7 bases between. The DNA for the CDR3 is TGTGCCTGGAGTGGCGGCTCCTATGGCTACACCTTC. It codes for CAWSGGSYGYTF. Combining the CDR3 with reference TRBV30 and TRBJ1-2 gives the whole variable domain SQTIHQWPATLVQPVGSPLSLECTVEGTSNPNLYWYRQAAGRGLQLLFYSVGIGQISSEVPQNLSASRPQDRQFILSSKKLLLSDSGFYLCAWSGGSYGYTFGSGTRLTVV.

The V and J genes are TRBV6-5 and TRBJ1-2, with 9 bases fitting TRBD1. The CDR3 spans 13 residues. The trim removed 7 bases at V and 8 bases at J, leaving 8 bases unmatched. Germline CDR1 MNHEY, CDR2 SVGAGI. The CDR3 region is CASTRTGGWGYTF. CDR3 DNA sequence: TGTGCCAGCACCCGAACAGGGGGCTGGGGCTACACCTTC.

The chain couples TRBV7-2 to TRBJ1-1; D unresolved. Trimming stripped 5 bases from V and 0 bases from J, with 13 bases between. The CDR3 consists of 15 residues. CDR1 and CDR2 (germline): SGHTA, FQGNSA. In DNA, the CDR3 is TGTGCCAGCAGCCTACGCAGGCCTTTGAACACTGAAGCTTTCTTT. Encoded protein: CASSLRRPLNTEAFF.

This chain's CDR3 is CASSQVGSGNYGYTF. The CDR3 DNA follows: TGCGCCAGCAGCCAAGTAGGGTCAGGGAACTATGGCTACACCTTC. V is TRBV4-1 and J is TRBJ1-2, with a possible D match to TRBD1 (5 bases). Trimming cost V 1 base and J 2 bases, with 11 bases left between them. There are 15 residues in the CDR3. The germline CDR1 and CDR2 sequences are MGHRA and YSYEKL.

The V gene is TRBV7-2, the J gene TRBJ1-4, with 7 bases fitting TRBD1. Per the germline V gene, CDR1 is SGHTA and CDR2 is FQGNSA. Losses at the gene ends were 3 bases for V and 10 bases for J; bases not matched to a gene: 2. There are 12 residues in the CDR3. CDR3 in amino acids: CASSLTGSKLFF. The CDR3 DNA follows: TGTGCCAGCAGCTTGACAGGGTCAAAACTGTTTTTT.